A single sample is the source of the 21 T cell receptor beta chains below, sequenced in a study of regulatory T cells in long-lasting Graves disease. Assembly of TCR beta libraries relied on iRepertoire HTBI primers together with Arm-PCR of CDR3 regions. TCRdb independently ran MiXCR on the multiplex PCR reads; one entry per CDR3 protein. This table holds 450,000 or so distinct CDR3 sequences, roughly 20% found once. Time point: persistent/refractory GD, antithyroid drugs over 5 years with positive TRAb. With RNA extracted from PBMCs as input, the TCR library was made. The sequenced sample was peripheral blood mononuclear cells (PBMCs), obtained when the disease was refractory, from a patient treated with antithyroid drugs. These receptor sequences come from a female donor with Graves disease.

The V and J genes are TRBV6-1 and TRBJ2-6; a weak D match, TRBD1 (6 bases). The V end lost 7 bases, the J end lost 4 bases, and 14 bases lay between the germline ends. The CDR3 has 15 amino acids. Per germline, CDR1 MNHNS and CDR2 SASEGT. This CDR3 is CASTPTGSGANVLTF. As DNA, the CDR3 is TGTGCCAGCACCCCGACAGGATCAGGGGCCAACGTCCTGACTTTC.

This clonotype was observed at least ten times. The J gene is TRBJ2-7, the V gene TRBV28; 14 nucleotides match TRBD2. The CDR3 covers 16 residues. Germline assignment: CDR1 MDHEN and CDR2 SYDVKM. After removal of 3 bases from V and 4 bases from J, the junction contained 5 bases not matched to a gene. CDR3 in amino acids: CASSFGTSGSLYEQYF. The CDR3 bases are TGTGCCAGCAGTTTCGGGACTAGCGGGAGTTTATACGAGCAGTACTTC.

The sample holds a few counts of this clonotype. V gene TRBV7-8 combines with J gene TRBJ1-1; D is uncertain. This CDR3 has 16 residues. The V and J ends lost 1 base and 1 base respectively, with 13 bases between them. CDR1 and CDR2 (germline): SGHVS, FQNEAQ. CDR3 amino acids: CASSLGRWQQNTEAFF. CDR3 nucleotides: TGTGCCAGCAGCTTAGGGCGTTGGCAGCAGAACACTGAAGCTTTCTTT.

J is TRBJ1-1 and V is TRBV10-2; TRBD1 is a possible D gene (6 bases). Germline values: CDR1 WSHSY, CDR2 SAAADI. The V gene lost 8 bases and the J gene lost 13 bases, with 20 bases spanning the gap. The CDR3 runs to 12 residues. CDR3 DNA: TGCGCCAGCGGGGAGGGGGTCTCGATCGATTTCTTT. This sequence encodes CASGEGVSIDFF.

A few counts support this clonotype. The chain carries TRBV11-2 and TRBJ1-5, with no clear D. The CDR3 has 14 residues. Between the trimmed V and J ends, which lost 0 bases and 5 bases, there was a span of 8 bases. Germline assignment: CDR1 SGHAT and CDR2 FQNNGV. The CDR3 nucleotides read TGTGCCAGCAGCTTAGAGGGAGCCCATCAGCCCCAGCATTTT. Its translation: CASSLEGAHQPQHF.

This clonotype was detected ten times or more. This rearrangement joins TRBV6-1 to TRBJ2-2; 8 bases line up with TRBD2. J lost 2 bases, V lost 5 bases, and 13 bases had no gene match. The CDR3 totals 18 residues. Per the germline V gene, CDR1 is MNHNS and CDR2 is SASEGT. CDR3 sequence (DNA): TGTGCCAGCAGTCCCGCGGCGGGGGGCGTTTTTAACACCGGGGAGCTGTTTTTT. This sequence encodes CASSPAAGGVFNTGELFF.

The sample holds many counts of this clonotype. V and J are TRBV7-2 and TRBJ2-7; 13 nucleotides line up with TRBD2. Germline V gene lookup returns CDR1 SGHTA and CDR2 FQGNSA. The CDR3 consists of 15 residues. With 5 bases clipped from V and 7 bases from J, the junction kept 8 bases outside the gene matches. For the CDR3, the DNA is TGTGCCAGCAGCGCCACTAGCGGGAGGGCCGGGGAGCAGTACTTC. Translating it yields CASSATSGRAGEQYF.

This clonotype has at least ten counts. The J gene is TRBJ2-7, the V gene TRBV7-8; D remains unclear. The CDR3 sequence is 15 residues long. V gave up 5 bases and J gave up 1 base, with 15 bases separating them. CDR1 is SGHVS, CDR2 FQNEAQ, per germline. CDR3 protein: CASSLKHIWSYEQYF. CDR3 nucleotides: TGTGCCAGCAGCCTCAAACACATTTGGTCCTACGAGCAGTACTTC.

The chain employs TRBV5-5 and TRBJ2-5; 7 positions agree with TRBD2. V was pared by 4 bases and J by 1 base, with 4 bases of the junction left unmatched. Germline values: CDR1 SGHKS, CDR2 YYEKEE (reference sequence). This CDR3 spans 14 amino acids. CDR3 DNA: TGTGCCAGCAGCAGAGGGACTATCCAAGAGACCCAGTACTTC. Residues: CASSRGTIQETQYF. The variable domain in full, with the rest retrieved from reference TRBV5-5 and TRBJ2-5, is DAGVTQSPTHLIKTRGQQVTLRCSPISGHKSVSWYQQVLGQGPQFIFQYYEKEERGRGNFPDRFSARQFPNYSSELNVNALLLGDSALYLCASSRGTIQETQYFGPGTRLLVL.

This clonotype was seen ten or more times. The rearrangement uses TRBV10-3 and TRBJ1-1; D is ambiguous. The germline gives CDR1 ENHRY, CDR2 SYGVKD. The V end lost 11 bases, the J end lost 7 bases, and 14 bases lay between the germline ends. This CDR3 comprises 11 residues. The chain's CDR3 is CAAGLHDEAFF. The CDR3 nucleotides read TGTGCCGCCGGACTGCACGATGAAGCTTTCTTT.

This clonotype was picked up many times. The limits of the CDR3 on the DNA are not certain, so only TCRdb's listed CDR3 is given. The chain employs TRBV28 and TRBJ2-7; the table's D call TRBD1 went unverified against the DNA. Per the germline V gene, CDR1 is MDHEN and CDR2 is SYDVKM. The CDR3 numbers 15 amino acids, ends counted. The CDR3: CASSSGQGDVYEQYF.

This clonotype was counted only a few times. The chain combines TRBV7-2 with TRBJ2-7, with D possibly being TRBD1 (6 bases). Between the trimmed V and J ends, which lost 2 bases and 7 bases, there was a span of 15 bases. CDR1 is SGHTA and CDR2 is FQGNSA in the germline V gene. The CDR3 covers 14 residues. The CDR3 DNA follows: TGTGCCAGCAGCTTACGACAGGTTCTTGGGGAGCAGTACTTC. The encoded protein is CASSLRQVLGEQYF. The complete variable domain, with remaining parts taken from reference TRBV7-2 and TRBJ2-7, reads GAGVSQSPSNKVTEKGKDVELRCDPISGHTALYWYRQSLGQGLEFLIYFQGNSAPDKSGLPSDRFSAERTGGSVSTLTIQRTQQEDSAVYLCASSLRQVLGEQYFGPGTRLTVT.

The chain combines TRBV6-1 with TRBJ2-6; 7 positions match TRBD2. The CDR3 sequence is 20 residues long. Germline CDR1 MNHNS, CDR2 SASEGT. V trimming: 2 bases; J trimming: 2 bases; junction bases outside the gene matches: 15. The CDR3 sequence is CASSERVTWGRAAGANVLTF. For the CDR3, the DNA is TGTGCCAGCAGTGAACGGGTCACTTGGGGGAGGGCCGCTGGGGCCAACGTCCTGACTTTC.

The CDR3 region is CASSLLGGRSYNEQFF. The CDR3 bases are TGTGCCAGCAGTTTATTAGGGGGACGGTCCTACAATGAGCAGTTCTTC. This chain joins TRBV27 and TRBJ2-1, with a tentative D call TRBD1 (6 bases). Germline V CDR1 and CDR2: MNHEY, SMNVEV (reference sequence). Trimming took 1 base from V and 1 from J, leaving 11 bases between them. CDR3 length: 16 residues.

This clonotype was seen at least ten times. CDR3 DNA sequence: TGCAGTGCTGAAGACCTGGACTACGAGCAGTACTTC. It encodes CSAEDLDYEQYF. This chain connects TRBV20-1 to TRBJ2-7; D ambiguous. V lost 5 bases and J lost 3, with 11 bases in between. CDR1 is DFQATT, CDR2 SNEGSKA, per germline (reference sequence). The CDR3 is made up of 12 amino acids.

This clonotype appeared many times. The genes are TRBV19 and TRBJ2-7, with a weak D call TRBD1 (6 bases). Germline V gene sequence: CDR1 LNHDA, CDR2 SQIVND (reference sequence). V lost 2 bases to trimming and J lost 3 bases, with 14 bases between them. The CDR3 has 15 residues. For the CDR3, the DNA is TGTGCCAGTAGTATAATGGCAGGGGCCTTCTACGAGCAGTACTTC. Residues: CASSIMAGAFYEQYF.

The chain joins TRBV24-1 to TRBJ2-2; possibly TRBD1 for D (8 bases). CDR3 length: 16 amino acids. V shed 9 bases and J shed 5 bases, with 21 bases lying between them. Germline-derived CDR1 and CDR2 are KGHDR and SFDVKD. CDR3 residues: CATGTGGLSGTGELFF. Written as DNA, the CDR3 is TGTGCCACCGGGACAGGAGGACTTAGCGGGACCGGGGAGCTGTTTTTT.

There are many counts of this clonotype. CDR3 bases: TGTGCCAGCAGTTTAGTCTCAGGGGTCGGGGCCAACGTCCTGACTTTC. Amino acid sequence: CASSLVSGVGANVLTF. The chain recombines TRBV28 with TRBJ2-6, with a weak D call TRBD1 (6 bases). The germline CDR1 and CDR2 sequences are MDHEN and SYDVKM. CDR3 length: 16 residues. Trimming shortened V by 2 bases and J by 4 bases, and 12 bases separated the two germline ends.

The chain's CDR3 is CASSLLSGPTGELFF. In DNA form, the CDR3 reads TGTGCCAGCAGTTTATTATCGGGTCCGACCGGGGAGCTGTTTTTT. This sequence joins TRBV27 and TRBJ2-2; no clear D gene. The V end was cut by 1 base, the J end by 5 bases, with 11 bases between. CDR3 length: 15 amino acids. Germline V gene sequence: CDR1 MNHEY, CDR2 SMNVEV (reference sequence).

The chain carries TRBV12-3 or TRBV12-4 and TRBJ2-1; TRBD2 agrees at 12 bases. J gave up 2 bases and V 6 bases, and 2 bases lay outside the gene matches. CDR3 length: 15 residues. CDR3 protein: CASRGLAGPYNEQFF. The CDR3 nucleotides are TGTGCCAGCAGGGGACTAGCGGGCCCCTACAATGAGCAGTTCTTC.

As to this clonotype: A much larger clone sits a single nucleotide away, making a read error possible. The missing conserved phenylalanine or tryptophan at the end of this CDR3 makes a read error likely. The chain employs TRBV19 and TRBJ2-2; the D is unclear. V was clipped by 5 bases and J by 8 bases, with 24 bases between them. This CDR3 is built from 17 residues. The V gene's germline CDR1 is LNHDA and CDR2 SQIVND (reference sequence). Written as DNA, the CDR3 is TGTGCCAGTAGTCTGGCGTTCCAGGCAGTGCGAAAGGGGGAGCTGTTTCTT. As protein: CASSLAFQAVRKGELFL.